The source of this T cell receptor beta chain is a study of shared clonotypes between healthy human individuals. Comment on this clone: This sample includes further DNA sequences coding for the same CDR3.

V gave up 2 bases and J gave up 4 bases, with 7 bases separating them. The germline V gene has CDR1 SGHNT and CDR2 YYREEE (reference sequence). This CDR3 is 13 amino acids long. Healthy and HIV-negative, the adult donors had no recent acute infections or vaccinations. Bulk PBMC genomic DNA spanned ten immunoSEQ deep plates. In the authors' methods: ImmunoSEQ only sent back junction sequences with no quality scores, so filtering was done differently. Method: immunoSEQ multiplex PCR; TCRdb's copy keeps in-frame clones and lacks some. Clone size and V and J calls were adopted from that table, with D and trimming inferred from the DNA. The sample holds about 560,000 clones, around 78% seen once.

This sequence was found in a woman in her forties in good health. Some clones in this sample may be carry-over from other donors' samples. This chain connects TRBV5-4 to TRBJ1-5; D unresolved. Sequenced: PBMCs. CDR3 region: CASSFEGNQPQHF. CDR3 in DNA: TGTGCCAGCAGCTTTGAGGGTAATCAGCCCCAGCATTTT.